A single sample is the source of the 30 T cell receptor beta chains below, sequenced in a study of graft-versus-host responses after intestinal transplantation. No antigen has been assigned to these receptors. Profiling relied on immunoSEQ multiplex PCR, and the TCRdb table lists in-frame clones only, not all of them. Of about 80,000 clones in the sample, 85% to 90% were seen once. Source: unstimulated CD4+ T cells sorted from spleen or lymph node cells, taken before intestinal transplant. The origin of the receptors is a human donor who received an intestinal transplant.

The chain employs TRBV10-3 and TRBJ2-7, with 9 nucleotides matching TRBD1. Trimming cost V 4 bases and J 5 bases; bases outside gene matches: 9. CDR1 is ENHRY and CDR2 is SYGVKD in the germline V gene. The length of the CDR3 is 15 residues. This CDR3 reads CAISAPGQGRNEQYF. The CDR3 nucleotides read TGTGCCATCAGTGCGCCGGGACAGGGTAGGAACGAGCAGTACTTC.

This chain uses TRBV9 with TRBJ2-5; D remains unclear. Trimming shortened V by 4 bases and J by 3 bases, and 13 bases separated the two germline ends. The CDR3 totals 14 residues. Germline values: CDR1 SGDLS, CDR2 YYNGEE. The CDR3 sequence: CASSRTTSEETQYF. CDR3 in DNA: TGTGCCAGCAGCCGAACCACTTCTGAAGAGACCCAGTACTTC.

The chain employs TRBV27 and TRBJ1-6; 7 nucleotides agree with TRBD1. J gave up 6 bases and V 5 bases, and 13 bases lay outside the gene matches. CDR1 and CDR2 from the germline V gene are MNHEY and SMNVEV (reference sequence). The CDR3 has 17 residues. CDR3: CASSPGGGGQINSPLHF. The DNA for the CDR3 is TGTGCCAGCAGTCCCGGAGGAGGGGGACAGATTAATTCACCCCTCCACTTT.

The chain recombines TRBV7-9 with TRBJ1-4; the D gene is possibly TRBD1 (5 bases). V was trimmed by 5 bases and J by 3 bases, leaving 13 bases between them. Germline CDR1 reads SEHNR; CDR2 reads FQNEAQ (reference sequence). The CDR3 has 15 amino acids. This CDR3 reads CASSVTEASNEKLFF. In nucleotides, the CDR3 is TGTGCCAGCAGCGTGACAGAGGCCTCTAATGAAAAACTGTTTTTT.

The chain recombines TRBV18 with TRBJ1-5, with D maybe TRBD1 (6 bases). From germline, CDR1 is KGHSH and CDR2 LQKENI. This CDR3 has 16 residues. V gave up 3 bases and J gave up 0 bases, with 12 bases separating them. Here the CDR3 DNA reads TGTGCCAGCTCACCCGGACAGTTAGATAGCAATCAGCCCCAGCATTTT. Translation gives CASSPGQLDSNQPQHF.

The chain has TRBV28 and TRBJ2-4; 12 nucleotides agree with TRBD1. CDR3 size: 15 residues. Germline V CDR1 and CDR2: MDHEN, SYDVKM. J lost 8 bases, V lost 6 bases, and 8 bases had no gene match. CDR3 DNA: TGTGCCAGCAGCACCGGGACAGGGGGCTTTGACATTCAGTACTTC. It translates to CASSTGTGGFDIQYF.

This clone came up once. J is TRBJ2-4 and V is TRBV27, with D tentatively TRBD1 (5 bases). Germline-derived CDR1 and CDR2 are MNHEY and SMNVEV (reference sequence). V was trimmed by 8 bases and J by 2 bases, leaving 13 bases between them. This CDR3 region has 14 residues. CDR3 in amino acids: CASALAGSKNIQYF. As DNA, the CDR3 is TGTGCCAGCGCTTTAGCAGGGTCCAAAAACATTCAGTACTTC.

This clone was observed once. The chain is built from TRBV6-1 and TRBJ1-5, with D possibly being TRBD1 (5 bases). V was cut by 2 bases and J by 8 bases, with 10 bases left in between. This CDR3 is 13 amino acids long. CDR1 is MNHNS, CDR2 SASEGT, per germline. This CDR3 reads CASSENGGEPQHF. The CDR3 bases are TGTGCCAGCAGTGAAAACGGAGGGGAGCCCCAGCATTTT.

This chain connects TRBV15 to TRBJ2-1; D unclear. V was clipped by 4 bases and J by 0 bases, with 10 bases between them. CDR3 length: 15 amino acids. The germline CDR1 and CDR2 sequences are LNHNV and YYDKDF (reference sequence). The CDR3 loop reads CATSTLSYSYNEQFF. The CDR3 DNA reads TGTGCCACCAGCACCCTCTCCTACTCCTACAATGAGCAGTTCTTC.

This chain uses TRBV5-4 with TRBJ1-2; TRBD1 aligns across 9 bases. Germline V CDR1 and CDR2: SGHNT, YYREEE (reference sequence). V lost 5 bases and J lost 7; bases outside the gene matches: 9. The CDR3 sequence is 14 residues long. The CDR3 here is CASSPNRGPGGYTF. The CDR3 DNA sequence: TGTGCCAGCAGTCCTAACAGGGGGCCGGGTGGCTACACCTTC.

The rearrangement joins TRBV2 to TRBJ2-2; tentative D call: TRBD1 (7 bases). There are 14 residues in the CDR3. The germline V and J ends were trimmed by 8 bases and 3 bases, with 13 bases remaining between them. Germline V gene sequence: CDR1 SNHLY, CDR2 FYNNEI. The CDR3 region is CASRPRGDTGELFF. The CDR3 region has the DNA TGTGCCAGCCGCCCCAGGGGGGACACCGGGGAGCTGTTTTTT.

The chain couples TRBV2 to TRBJ1-1; 9 bases map to TRBD1. V dropped 5 bases and J dropped 4; count of bases not matched to a gene: 5. Germline V gene sequence: CDR1 SNHLY, CDR2 FYNNEI. There are 14 residues in the CDR3. The CDR3 protein is CASSQTGGSTEAFF. The CDR3 bases are TGTGCCAGCAGTCAGACAGGGGGAAGCACTGAAGCTTTCTTT.

The V call is TRBV11-2, the J call TRBJ2-7, with D possibly matching TRBD1 (6 bases). Trimming cost V 5 bases and J 3 bases, with 26 bases left between them. CDR3 length equals 18 residues. Germline-derived CDR1 and CDR2 are SGHAT and FQNNGV. This CDR3 reads CASSPVQAWGTHDYEQYF. Written as DNA, the CDR3 is TGTGCCAGCAGCCCTGTACAGGCGTGGGGGACACACGACTACGAGCAGTACTTC.

This chain connects TRBV5-6 to TRBJ2-1; 8 nucleotides align to TRBD2. V lost 6 bases and J lost 8; bases outside the gene matches: 13. The CDR3 totals 15 residues. CDR1 is SGHDT, CDR2 YYEEEE, per germline. DNA of the CDR3: TGTGCCAGCAACATAAGAGCGGGAGAACCCCATGAGCAGTTCTTC. The encoded protein is CASNIRAGEPHEQFF.

V is TRBV6-6 and J is TRBJ1-1; a weak D match, TRBD1 (5 bases). The CDR3 spans 15 residues. The V gene lost 2 bases and the J gene lost 1 base, with 11 bases spanning the gap. Germline loops: CDR1 MNHNY, CDR2 SVGAGI (reference sequence). CDR3 in amino acids: CASSYVGARNTEAFF. The CDR3 nucleotides read TGTGCCAGCAGTTACGTTGGGGCCCGGAACACTGAAGCTTTCTTT.

The chain joins TRBV27 to TRBJ2-3, with TRBD2 matching 8 bases. The CDR3 consists of 18 residues. Per the germline V gene, CDR1 is MNHEY and CDR2 is SMNVEV (reference sequence). V trimming: 2 bases; J trimming: 6 bases; junction bases outside the gene matches: 16. The CDR3 reads CASSLQGMFAGGQDTQYF. CDR3 sequence (DNA): TGTGCCAGCAGTTTACAGGGTATGTTCGCGGGAGGCCAGGATACGCAGTATTTT.

The chain combines TRBV6-1 with TRBJ2-1; D remains ambiguous. The CDR3 is made up of 12 amino acids. Per germline, CDR1 MNHNS and CDR2 SASEGT. Trimming stripped 2 bases from V and 6 bases from J, with 5 bases between. This CDR3 reads CASSETGNEQFF. CDR3 bases: TGTGCCAGCAGTGAAACTGGCAATGAGCAGTTCTTC.

V gene TRBV7-9 combines with J gene TRBJ1-3, with D possibly being TRBD1 (6 bases). The CDR3 has 17 residues. Germline V CDR1 and CDR2: SEHNR, FQNEAQ (reference sequence). With 1 base removed from V and 1 base from J, the gap between germline ends came to 14 bases. The CDR3 DNA reads TGTGCCAGCAGCTTAGGTTCGGACAGTCCATCTGGAAACACCATATATTTT. This codes for CASSLGSDSPSGNTIYF.

V is TRBV6-5 and J is TRBJ1-4, with D unclear. V was pared by 6 bases and J by 1 base, with 12 bases between. From germline, CDR1 is MNHEY and CDR2 SVGAGI. This CDR3 has 15 amino acids. The CDR3 is CASRVETGTNEKLFF. The CDR3 DNA is TGTGCCAGCAGGGTAGAGACGGGAACTAATGAAAAACTGTTTTTT.

As DNA, the CDR3 is TGTGCCAGCAGTTTACAGGGGGTGAACACTGAAGCTTTCTTT. Amino acids: CASSLQGVNTEAFF. The rearrangement uses TRBV28 and TRBJ1-1; 7 nucleotides agree with TRBD1. V lost 2 bases and J lost 0; bases outside the gene matches: 0. Germline CDR1 MDHEN, CDR2 SYDVKM. The CDR3 covers 14 residues.

This chain connects TRBV4-1 to TRBJ2-2; tentatively, D is TRBD2 (6 bases). The CDR3 length is 17 residues. V lost 3 bases, J lost 0 bases, and 14 bases lay in between. Per the germline V gene, CDR1 is MGHRA and CDR2 is YSYEKL. The CDR3 DNA follows: TGCGCCAGCAGCCACCTTCGCGGGGCCTCGAACACCGGGGAGCTGTTTTTT. It yields the protein CASSHLRGASNTGELFF.

Only a few counts were recorded for this clone. The chain uses TRBV9 and TRBJ2-5, with 10 positions matching TRBD2. Trimming took 3 bases from V and 7 from J; bases not matched to a gene: 12. The CDR3 runs 16 residues. Per the germline V gene, CDR1 is SGDLS and CDR2 is YYNGEE. CDR3 sequence reads: CASSEGLAAAGGTQYF. In DNA, the CDR3 is TGTGCCAGCAGCGAAGGACTAGCGGCTGCCGGGGGGACCCAGTACTTC.

The chain couples TRBV11-2 to TRBJ2-1, with D perhaps matching TRBD2 (6 bases). V dropped 4 bases and J dropped 4 bases, with 17 bases sitting between them. CDR3 length: 16 amino acids. Germline-derived CDR1 and CDR2 are SGHAT and FQNNGV. The CDR3 here is CASSSGVAGKYNEQFF. CDR3 nucleotide sequence: TGTGCCAGCAGCTCCGGTGTGGCGGGGAAATACAATGAGCAGTTCTTC.

The chain couples TRBV5-1 to TRBJ2-3; TRBD2 aligns across 15 bases. CDR3 length: 17 amino acids. CDR1 is SGHRS and CDR2 is YFSETQ in the germline V gene. V lost 2 bases and J lost 4; bases outside the gene matches: 5. The chain's CDR3 is CASSFRTSGGVPDTQYF. The CDR3 coding sequence is TGCGCCAGCAGCTTTAGGACTAGCGGGGGGGTGCCAGATACGCAGTATTTT.

The rearrangement joins TRBV7-8 to TRBJ2-4, with D maybe TRBD1 (5 bases). The CDR3 length is 15 residues. Germline V gene sequence: CDR1 SGHVS, CDR2 FQNEAQ. Trimming removed 1 base from V and 4 bases from J, with 11 bases in between. The CDR3 region is CASSLGGQEKNIQYF. CDR3 sequence (DNA): TGTGCCAGCAGCTTAGGGGGCCAGGAGAAAAACATTCAGTACTTC.

This clone was recorded once. The gene calls are TRBV9 and TRBJ2-3; TRBD2 is a possible D gene (7 bases). The germline V and J ends were trimmed by 6 bases and 2 bases, with 16 bases remaining between them. From germline, CDR1 is SGDLS and CDR2 YYNGEE. The CDR3 extends over 15 amino acids. The CDR3 spells CASNIGGAATDTQYF. In DNA form, the CDR3 reads TGTGCCAGCAATATAGGGGGGGCGGCCACAGATACGCAGTATTTT.

As concerns this clone: Its ends do not fully match the called genes, so a read error is possible. The rearrangement uses TRBV28 and TRBJ1-1; D remains unclear. The germline V gene has CDR1 MDHEN and CDR2 SYDVKM. The CDR3 covers 12 residues. CDR3 in DNA: TGTGCCAGCAGTTCGTTTGAGGGAAGAATGAGGTTT. It codes for CASSSFEGRMRF.

This chain connects TRBV23-1 to TRBJ2-7, with 10 nucleotides matching TRBD1. TRBV23-1 qualifies as an ORF whose function is uncertain. The V gene end was trimmed by 1 base and the J gene end by 2 bases; junction bases not matched to a gene: 5. The CDR3 runs to 16 residues. The CDR3 loop is CASSQLWGQGPYEQYF. The CDR3 coding sequence is TGCGCCAGCAGTCAATTATGGGGACAGGGGCCCTACGAGCAGTACTTC.

This clone turned up a few times. The rearrangement links TRBV7-9 to TRBJ2-7; TRBD2 might be the D (5 bases). This CDR3 comprises 11 residues. The V gene lost 5 bases and the J gene lost 4 bases, with 6 bases spanning the gap. Germline V lookup: CDR1 SEHNR, CDR2 FQNEAQ (reference sequence). The CDR3 nucleotides are TGTGCCAGCAGCGGACTTTACGAGCAGTACTTC. Its translation: CASSGLYEQYF.

The table lists this clone with a few counts. The chain recombines TRBV5-4 with TRBJ2-6; D perhaps matches TRBD2 (6 bases). The V and J ends lost 3 bases and 0 bases respectively, with 13 bases between them. The CDR3 runs to 17 residues. The germline gives CDR1 SGHNT, CDR2 YYREEE (reference sequence). The CDR3 sequence is CASSSPGLSSGANVLTF. CDR3 DNA sequence: TGTGCCAGCAGCTCCCCGGGACTTAGCTCTGGGGCCAACGTCCTGACTTTC.